Here is one T cell receptor beta chain with its context. The source of the sample is a study of blood T cell repertoires in COVID-19. Study information: The samples span acute and convalescent COVID-19 from the United States, Italy and Spain.

The CDR3 runs 15 residues. V shed 0 bases and J shed 5 bases, with 13 bases lying between them. CDR1 and CDR2 from the germline V gene are SNHLY and FYNNEI. Original methodology: It was from reference gene primer amplification that nucleated cell counts were estimated. Some clones are missing from TCRdb's copy, which holds only in-frame ones; the method was immunoSEQ multiplex PCR. V, J and clone size derive from that table, while D and trimming were established from the DNA sequence. The sample consists of about 210,000 clones, approximately 78% of them appearing once. The chain is built from TRBV2 and TRBJ1-1; D gene unclear. Sequenced sample: peripheral blood. The TCR sequence derives from a woman aged 70-85 years with COVID-19, enrolled during active disease. CDR3 nucleotides: TGTGCCAGCAGTGAAGCACAACAGAGAGGGACTGAAGCTTTCTTT. This encodes CASSEAQQRGTEAFF.